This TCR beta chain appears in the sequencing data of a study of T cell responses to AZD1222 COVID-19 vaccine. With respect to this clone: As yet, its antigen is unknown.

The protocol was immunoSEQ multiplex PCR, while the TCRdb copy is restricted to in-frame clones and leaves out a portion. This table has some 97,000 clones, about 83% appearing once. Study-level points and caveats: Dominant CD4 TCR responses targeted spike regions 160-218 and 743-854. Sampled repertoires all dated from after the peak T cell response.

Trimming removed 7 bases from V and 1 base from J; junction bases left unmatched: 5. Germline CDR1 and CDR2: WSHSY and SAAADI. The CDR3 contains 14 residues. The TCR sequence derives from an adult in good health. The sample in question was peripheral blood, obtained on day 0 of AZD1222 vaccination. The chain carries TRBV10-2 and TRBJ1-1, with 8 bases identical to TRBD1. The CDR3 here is CASKGQGRNTEAFF. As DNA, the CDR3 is TGCGCCAGCAAAGGACAGGGAAGGAACACTGAAGCTTTCTTT.